The entry below gives a single T cell receptor (beta chain) sequence along with its context. TCRdb reprocessed the PCR reads using MiXCR. Of nearly 35,000 clones listed, approximately 19% are singletons. The record originates from a study of metastatic and nonmetastatic thyroid tumors. Study context: Repertoires were compared across blood and tumor or nodule tissue from malignant and benign thyroid patients.

All patients were treatment-naive before thyroid surgery. V lost 4 bases and J lost 11, with 24 bases in between. The CDR3 has 15 amino acids. Germline CDR1 is DFQATT and CDR2 is SNEGSKA (reference sequence). The V gene is TRBV20-1, the J gene TRBJ2-1; TRBD2 is a possible D gene (5 bases). The sequenced material came from blood. This receptor was identified in a female donor with papillary thyroid cancer or a benign thyroid nodule (not recorded which). Some clones in this sample may be carry-over from other donors' samples. CDR3 protein: CSANKCEGVWDQQFF. The CDR3 nucleotides are TGCAGTGCTAATAAGTGTGAGGGCGTTTGGGATCAGCAGTTCTTC.